Listed below are T cell receptor beta chains from one sample, sequenced in a study of T-cell reconstitution after alpha-beta-depleted transplantation in children. Using its own MiXCR run on the PCR reads, TCRdb lists one record per CDR3 protein. This table has approximately 300,000 distinct CDR3 sequences, 9.5% to 13% appearing once. The sample here was peripheral blood, taken 180 days after TCRalphabeta/CD19-depleted stem cell transplant. These receptors all stem from a male patient under 10 years old who had a stem cell transplant for chronic granulomatous disease, so the T cells may come from the graft donor. The CDR3 runs from the conserved cysteine through the conserved F or W. Clone size is shown for a subset of rows, as once, few, many or a class of expanded clone.

clone size: .; V gene: TRBV7-9; CDR3 protein: CASSFSGNSGNTIYF
clone size: .; V gene: TRBV23-1; CDR3 protein: CASSHYGILAKNIQYF
clone size: many; V gene: TRBV20-1; CDR3 protein: CSARDLRAAWGEQFF
clone size: .; V gene: TRBV19; CDR3 protein: CASNPDSYNQPQHF
clone size: many; V gene: TRBV20-1; CDR3 protein: CSARALARGVNEQFF
clone size: many; V gene: TRBV12-3/TRBV12-4; CDR3 protein: CASSWGAGAHYNEQFF
clone size: few; V gene: TRBV11-3; CDR3 protein: CASSPLGPSTDTQYF
clone size: many; V gene: TRBV12-3/TRBV12-4; CDR3 protein: CASSYLPGGQTQYF
clone size: many; V gene: TRBV6-6; CDR3 protein: CASERTIQETQYF
clone size: few; V gene: TRBV19; CDR3 protein: CASSRTGKMRASNEKLFF
clone size: .; V gene: TRBV18; CDR3 protein: CASSLGGGGASYNEQFF
clone size: many; V gene: TRBV7-2; CDR3 protein: CASSLGGKEAHIQYF
clone size: many; V gene: TRBV29-1; CDR3 protein: CSVAWDRGQRYGYTF
clone size: many; V gene: TRBV7-8; CDR3 protein: CASSWRELQETQYF
clone size: many; V gene: TRBV6-5; CDR3 protein: CASSYTGTSGGDTQYF
clone size: many; V gene: TRBV20-1; CDR3 protein: CSAGQGASNQPQHF
clone size: many; V gene: TRBV11-2; CDR3 protein: CASSKSSGTPYNEQFF
clone size: many; V gene: TRBV20-1; CDR3 protein: CSARDPRTRFYEQYF
clone size: .; V gene: TRBV12-3/TRBV12-4; CDR3 protein: CASSRLAGVVQETQYF
clone size: many; V gene: TRBV6-4; CDR3 protein: CASSVSGEADTQYF
clone size: many; V gene: TRBV21-1; CDR3 protein: CASGKGSYNEQFF
clone size: .; V gene: TRBV7-9; CDR3 protein: CASSSVQGNYEQYF
clone size: many; V gene: TRBV29-1; CDR3 protein: CSVGTALAGGPGELFF
clone size: many; V gene: TRBV6-1; CDR3 protein: CASRTRGAGTDTQYF
clone size: .; V gene: TRBV12-3/TRBV12-4; CDR3 protein: CASRQTGKGNTIYF
clone size: many; V gene: TRBV7-7; CDR3 protein: CASSLEGPGELFF
clone size: many; V gene: TRBV24-1; CDR3 protein: CATSDGGKETQYF
clone size: many; V gene: TRBV19; CDR3 protein: CASRNWDRGSDTQYF
clone size: many; V gene: TRBV7-2; CDR3 protein: CASSGQVADGYTF
clone size: many; V gene: TRBV28; CDR3 protein: CASSPGTGGASNQPQHF
clone size: few; V gene: TRBV29-1; CDR3 protein: CSVAAGRGADTQYF
clone size: .; V gene: TRBV29-1; CDR3 protein: CSVSGKGSTDTQYF
clone size: many; V gene: TRBV20-1; CDR3 protein: CSASKQGNTQYF
clone size: many; V gene: TRBV4-3; CDR3 protein: CASSRSGQGSSSYNSPLHF
clone size: many; V gene: TRBV20-1; CDR3 protein: CSALPGQLTSVVQFF
clone size: many; V gene: TRBV12-3/TRBV12-4; CDR3 protein: CASGADGWYQPQHF
clone size: many; V gene: TRBV5-1; CDR3 protein: CASKKGRYTDTQYF
clone size: .; V gene: TRBV29-1; CDR3 protein: CSVELGGYTF
clone size: many; V gene: TRBV6-2/TRBV6-3; CDR3 protein: CASSFTSSGSTHEQYF
clone size: many; V gene: TRBV7-8; CDR3 protein: CASSQLAGAGEQFF
clone size: many; V gene: TRBV7-2; CDR3 protein: CASSLVQGATEAFF
clone size: many; V gene: TRBV4-1; CDR3 protein: CASSLLQGKNTGELFF
clone size: many; V gene: TRBV3-1; CDR3 protein: CASSQGDRGGETQYF
clone size: many; V gene: TRBV29-1; CDR3 protein: CSVSFVPKETQYF
clone size: many; V gene: TRBV12-3/TRBV12-4; CDR3 protein: CASRPSTPGEQYF
clone size: many; V gene: TRBV12-3/TRBV12-4; CDR3 protein: CASSLGPPNEQFF
clone size: many; V gene: TRBV12-3/TRBV12-4; CDR3 protein: CASSLSGALVGEQFF
clone size: many; V gene: TRBV7-6; CDR3 protein: CASSLYIRGDTQYF
clone size: many; V gene: TRBV7-9; CDR3 protein: CASSQLKETQYF
clone size: many; V gene: TRBV2; CDR3 protein: CASQRERGELFF
clone size: many; V gene: TRBV6-2/TRBV6-3; CDR3 protein: CASSFGQQWGSTDTQYF
clone size: medium-sized; V gene: TRBV7-9; CDR3 protein: CASSRTGVTGELFF
clone size: many; V gene: TRBV12-3/TRBV12-4; CDR3 protein: CASSLSGGIKETQYF
clone size: many; V gene: TRBV5-1; CDR3 protein: CASSLGGTERYEQYF
clone size: many; V gene: TRBV23-1; CDR3 protein: CASSQSGGHYYEQYF
clone size: many; V gene: TRBV20-1; CDR3 protein: CSAKPGLGAPQFF
clone size: many; V gene: TRBV20-1; CDR3 protein: CSARGLVGRWSNEQFF